Sequencing of this T cell receptor beta chain was carried out in a study of blood T cell repertoires in COVID-19. Overall study context: Acute-phase and convalescent COVID-19 samples originated in the United States, Italy and Spain. In each case, the material was cDNA or gDNA derived from T cells, B-cell-depleted T cells, or PBMCs.

Looked up from germline, CDR1 is MNHEY and CDR2 is SVGAGI. J lost 2 bases, V lost 6 bases, and 0 bases had no gene match. There are 13 residues in the CDR3. In the original analysis: Estimation of nucleated cell counts relied on the amplification of reference gene primers. The table came from immunoSEQ multiplex PCR; TCRdb's copy has only in-frame clones and leaves some out. V and J calls and clone size are those listed in that table; D and trimming were worked out from the DNA. In the table there are around 300,000 clones, 80% to 90% of which are singletons. This clonotype was obtained from a woman aged 65 to 85 with acute or convalescent COVID-19. The chain couples TRBV6-5 to TRBJ2-1; 8 nucleotides agree with TRBD1. The sequenced sample was peripheral blood. The CDR3: CASSRGPYNEQFF. DNA of the CDR3: TGTGCCAGCAGCAGGGGGCCCTACAATGAGCAGTTCTTC.